This T cell receptor beta chain was recorded in a study of T cells in Graves' hyperthyroidism and ophthalmopathy. This clonotype was seen ten or more times. CDR3 length equals 16 residues. The germline V gene has CDR1 MNHEY and CDR2 SVGEGT. V lost 6 bases and J lost 2; bases outside the gene matches: 8. Regions amplified from RNA transcripts were the TCR beta CDR3 regions. Primed by the HTBI set, a first-round RT-PCR was run on the TCR CDR3. TCRdb passed the multiplex PCR reads through MiXCR, listing each CDR3 protein once. The repertoire holds 500,000 to 650,000 distinct CDR3 sequences, with about 20% as singletons.

This receptor was taken from a man aged 35 to 55 with Graves' ophthalmopathy. J is TRBJ2-3 and V is TRBV6-2 or TRBV6-3, with TRBD2 identical over 10 bases. The sample consisted of blood. CDR3 nucleotides: TGTGCCAGCAGCGATTGGGGACTAGCGAACACAGATACGCAGTATTTT. This encodes CASSDWGLANTDTQYF.